The 24 T cell receptor beta chains presented below share a single source sample, sequenced in a study of CD8 T cell repertoires and HIV-1 epitope variants. These receptors have no identified antigens. This table comes from immunoSEQ multiplex PCR, and its TCRdb copy is limited to in-frame clones, with some not included. Of about 3,100 clones in the sample, about 70% were seen once. Material: cultured CD8+ T cells derived from PBMCs. Source of these receptors: a male donor with HIV.

J is TRBJ2-3 and V is TRBV4-1, with 7 bases lining up with TRBD2. In germline, CDR1 is MGHRA, CDR2 YSYEKL. This CDR3 contains 17 residues. The V and J ends lost 1 base and 4 bases, in that order; junction bases with no gene match: 11. The CDR3 sequence is CASSQVAGGAGADTQYF. DNA of the CDR3: TGCGCCAGCAGCCAAGTAGCAGGTGGGGCGGGAGCAGATACGCAGTATTTT.

This clone is large. This chain joins TRBV5-6 and TRBJ1-2; D call uncertain. Germline-derived CDR1 and CDR2 are SGHDT and YYEEEE. V gave up 4 bases and J gave up 3 bases, with 19 bases separating them. There are 16 residues in the CDR3. The CDR3 is CASSPWPVELDYGYTF. The CDR3 bases are TGTGCCAGCAGCCCTTGGCCGGTAGAATTGGACTATGGCTACACCTTC.

The chain employs TRBV19 and TRBJ2-5; 8 bases match TRBD2. The CDR3 is 16 amino acids. V was pared by 3 bases and J by 4 bases, with 10 bases of the junction left unmatched. The germline V gene has CDR1 LNHDA and CDR2 SQIVND (reference sequence). The DNA of the CDR3 is TGTGCCAGTAGTATCAGTTCCGGGGGGGCGGTAGAGACCCAGTACTTC. As protein: CASSISSGGAVETQYF.

This clone was seen a handful of times. The V call is TRBV27, the J call TRBJ1-1, with no clear D. V lost 0 bases to trimming and J lost 4 bases, with 9 bases between them. Germline values: CDR1 MNHEY, CDR2 SMNVEV (reference sequence). The CDR3 is made up of 14 amino acids. The CDR3 sequence: CASSLSGVATEAFF. The CDR3 coding sequence is TGTGCCAGCAGTTTATCCGGTGTCGCCACTGAAGCTTTCTTT.

V gene TRBV10-1 combines with J gene TRBJ2-7, with TRBD1 matching 8 bases. Germline trimming cut 5 bases from V and 7 bases from J; bases unmatched to any gene: 7. The CDR3 runs 13 residues. The germline CDR1 and CDR2 sequences are WNHNN and SYGVQD (reference sequence). CDR3 protein: CASSLGQAGEQYF. DNA for the CDR3: TGCGCCAGCAGTTTGGGACAGGCGGGGGAGCAGTACTTC.

The chain combines TRBV6-5 with TRBJ2-7; 7 bases map to TRBD1. The J segment lost 0 bases and the V segment lost 2 bases, leaving 1 base of the junction unmatched. From germline, CDR1 is MNHEY and CDR2 SVGAGI. The CDR3 spans 14 residues. In DNA form, the CDR3 reads TGTGCCAGCAGTTACCGGACAGGCTCCTACGAGCAGTACTTC. This sequence encodes CASSYRTGSYEQYF.

This chain connects TRBV5-4 to TRBJ2-3; D not certain. Germline CDR1 reads SGHNT; CDR2 reads YYREEE (reference sequence). V was cut by 4 bases and J by 0 bases, with 3 bases left in between. The CDR3 has 12 residues. In DNA form, the CDR3 reads TGTGCCAGCAGCACTAGCACAGATACGCAGTATTTT. Protein sequence: CASSTSTDTQYF.

The chain employs TRBV5-6 and TRBJ2-7; D unresolved. The CDR3 contains 13 residues. Trimming removed 0 bases at V and 0 bases at J, with 4 bases between. The germline gives CDR1 SGHDT, CDR2 YYEEEE. CDR3 protein: CASSLGSSYEQYF. The DNA for the CDR3 is TGTGCCAGCAGCTTGGGCAGCTCCTACGAGCAGTACTTC.

The V call is TRBV13, the J call TRBJ2-7; tentatively, D is TRBD2 (7 bases). The germline V gene encodes CDR1 PRHDT and CDR2 FYEKMQ (reference sequence). This CDR3 is 15 amino acids long. Trimming took 6 bases from V and 6 from J, leaving 21 bases between them. The CDR3 coding sequence is TGTGCCAGCAGGTCTAGGGGGGGCCTCTCGCGCGAGCAGTACTTC. It specifies CASRSRGGLSREQYF.

The chain has TRBV7-6 and TRBJ2-3; D is uncertain. The CDR3 covers 13 residues. Germline CDR1 SGHVS, CDR2 FNYEAQ. V shed 1 base and J shed 5 bases, with 7 bases lying between them. The CDR3: CASSLGMRDTQYF. CDR3 in DNA: TGTGCCAGCAGCTTAGGGATGCGAGATACGCAGTATTTT.

The rearrangement uses TRBV7-9 and TRBJ2-6; 7 nucleotides agree with TRBD1. V shed 4 bases and J 14 bases; nucleotides not matched to a gene: 5. Germline V gene lookup returns CDR1 SEHNR and CDR2 FQNEAQ (reference sequence). The CDR3 runs 12 residues. Here the CDR3 DNA reads TGTGCCAGCAGCTACACAGGGGTCCTCCTGACTTTC. Protein: CASSYTGVLLTF.

The rearrangement links TRBV7-2 to TRBJ2-5; 7 bases fit TRBD2. Germline V lookup: CDR1 SGHTA, CDR2 FQGNSA. The CDR3 is 14 residues long. Trimming removed 8 bases from V and 2 bases from J; junction bases left unmatched: 8. As DNA, the CDR3 is TGTGCCAGCGACGACGGGGGGTTACAAGAGACCCAGTACTTC. Its protein product is CASDDGGLQETQYF.

This clone was recorded a few times. The chain has TRBV9 and TRBJ2-5; 7 bases align to TRBD2. This CDR3 spans 15 amino acids. The germline V gene has CDR1 SGDLS and CDR2 YYNGEE. Germline trimming cut 3 bases from V and 6 bases from J; bases unmatched to any gene: 11. DNA for the CDR3: TGTGCCAGCAGCGGCCGGGACTATGAGCGGCAGACCCAGTACTTC. Translation gives CASSGRDYERQTQYF.

This clone was seen more than once but under ten times. V gene TRBV30 combines with J gene TRBJ1-2, with 9 bases matching TRBD1. The CDR3 contains 15 residues. Germline V CDR1 and CDR2: GTSNPN, SVGIG (reference sequence). Unmatched junction bases numbered 13, after V lost 4 bases and J lost 7 bases. The CDR3 reads CAWTAPTGGLVGYTF. For the CDR3, the DNA is TGTGCCTGGACCGCCCCCACAGGGGGCTTGGTTGGCTACACCTTC.

The gene calls are TRBV5-1 and TRBJ2-7; the match to TRBD2 covers 8 bases. Germline trimming cut 6 bases from V and 1 base from J; bases unmatched to any gene: 6. This CDR3 is 14 amino acids long. Germline loops: CDR1 SGHRS, CDR2 YFSETQ. The CDR3 sequence is CASTETGGSYEQYF. The DNA for the CDR3 is TGCGCCAGCACCGAAACGGGAGGGTCCTACGAGCAGTACTTC.

In this sample, this clone turned up once. The chain recombines TRBV27 with TRBJ2-1, with D possibly matching TRBD1 (5 bases). The CDR3 is 15 residues long. The V end lost 11 bases, the J end lost 4 bases, and 21 bases lay between the germline ends. CDR1 and CDR2 (germline): MNHEY, SMNVEV (reference sequence). The CDR3, as DNA: TGTGCCTTTTTGGGGCTACCCTGGGTATACAATGAGCAGTTCTTC. This encodes CAFLGLPWVYNEQFF.

The V and J genes are TRBV5-6 and TRBJ2-3, with D possibly being TRBD1 (6 bases). This CDR3 comprises 15 residues. V lost 4 bases, J lost 2 bases, and 14 bases lay in between. CDR1 and CDR2 (germline): SGHDT, YYEEEE. CDR3 amino acids: CASSPTRDNTDTQYF. For the CDR3, the DNA is TGTGCCAGCAGCCCAACCCGGGACAACACAGATACGCAGTATTTT.

The J gene is TRBJ1-6, the V gene TRBV30; the D is unclear. The CDR3 spans 13 residues. CDR1 is GTSNPN and CDR2 is SVGIG in the germline V gene (reference sequence). The germline V and J ends were trimmed by 3 bases and 12 bases, with 15 bases remaining between them. DNA for the CDR3: TGTGCCTGGAGAACGCAGGCTTTAGAACCCCTCCACTTT. Amino acids: CAWRTQALEPLHF.

This clone was observed a handful of times. The V and J genes are TRBV7-3 and TRBJ2-2, with D perhaps assigned TRBD1 or TRBD2 (5 bases each). With 2 bases removed from V and 7 bases from J, the gap between germline ends came to 17 bases. CDR1 is SGHTA, CDR2 FQGTGA, per germline. The CDR3 runs to 16 residues. CDR3 residues: CASSLWGSPGSGELFF. CDR3 sequence (DNA): TGTGCCAGCAGCTTATGGGGCAGCCCGGGGAGCGGGGAGCTGTTTTTT.

This clone is labeled as hyperexpanded. This sequence joins TRBV27 and TRBJ2-1, with 7 positions matching TRBD1. The CDR3 is 16 amino acids. V lost 0 bases, J lost 1 base, and 3 bases stayed unmatched. The germline CDR1 and CDR2 sequences are MNHEY and SMNVEV (reference sequence). The chain's CDR3 is CASSLSQGISYNEQFF. CDR3 nucleotide sequence: TGTGCCAGCAGTTTATCACAGGGGATATCCTACAATGAGCAGTTCTTC.

This chain joins TRBV13 and TRBJ2-3; D could derive from TRBD1 or TRBD2 (5 bases each). V was pared by 11 bases and J by 1 base, with 16 bases between. The CDR3 is made up of 14 amino acids. Germline CDR1 PRHDT, CDR2 FYEKMQ (reference sequence). The CDR3 region has the DNA TGTGCCGGCGGAGAGGGGTTGGGCACAGATACGCAGTATTTT. Its protein product is CAGGEGLGTDTQYF.

This clone has only a few counts. This chain links TRBV15 with TRBJ2-2; D gene unclear. V lost 8 bases and J lost 4, with 14 bases in between. Germline CDR1 reads LNHNV; CDR2 reads YYDKDF (reference sequence). This CDR3 region has 14 residues. As DNA, the CDR3 is TGTGCCACCCGTAATAGCTTGAGCACCGGGGAGCTGTTTTTT. This codes for CATRNSLSTGELFF.

This chain links TRBV27 with TRBJ2-7; D perhaps matches TRBD1 (5 bases). Germline loops: CDR1 MNHEY, CDR2 SMNVEV (reference sequence). V was pared by 5 bases and J by 1 base, with 9 bases between. The CDR3 consists of 13 residues. CDR3 sequence reads: CASSRGPSYEQYF. In nucleotides, the CDR3 is TGTGCCAGCAGTAGGGGTCCTTCCTACGAGCAGTACTTC.

This clone was observed once. The chain uses TRBV7-6 and TRBJ2-3; D unresolved. CDR1 SGHVS and CDR2 FNYEAQ come from the germline V gene. CDR3 size: 13 residues. V was pared by 5 bases and J by 10 bases, with 16 bases between. The CDR3 loop is CASSHRAGAPQYF. The CDR3, as DNA: TGTGCCAGCAGCCACCGGGCCGGCGCTCCGCAGTATTTT.